This TCR beta chain was identified during a study of shared clonotypes between healthy human individuals. Study-level results: Naive CD4 clonotype sharing across a few donors was 4% to 5.5%.

CDR1 MNHEY and CDR2 SMNVEV come from the germline V gene (reference sequence). The CDR3 consists of 14 residues. Trimming removed 8 bases from V and 1 base from J, with 11 bases in between. Sequenced by immunoSEQ multiplex PCR; TCRdb stores in-frame clones only, minus some. The repertoire has 750,000 to 1,000,000 clones, 80% to 95% of them found once; the top ten carry around 24%. Positive CCR7 selection of CD45RO-negative cells yielded the naive CD8 cells, and terminally differentiated effector memory CD45RA+ cells were excluded. About this clone: Its antigen is not identified.

The gene calls are TRBV27 and TRBJ2-2; D gene ambiguous. This TCR was sampled from a man aged 25-45 years in good health. The material sequenced was naive CD8+ T cells sorted from blood. CDR3 region: CASSNQVNTGELFF. CDR3 nucleotide sequence: TGTGCCAGCTCGAATCAGGTGAACACCGGGGAGCTGTTTTTT.